Below are 5 T cell receptor beta chains sequenced from a single sample in a study of response to subunit inactivated influenza vaccine. TCRdb independently ran MiXCR on the RT-PCR reads; one entry per CDR3 protein. The sample consists of some 190,000 distinct CDR3 sequences, under 15% of them appearing once. The sample in question was CD8+ T cells sorted from PBMCs, obtained about 5 days after vaccination. The receptor source for this set is a man aged 45 to 65 who received an inactivated influenza vaccine.

The rearrangement uses TRBV12-3 or TRBV12-4 and TRBJ2-1; 8 positions match TRBD2. After removal of 3 bases from V and 5 bases from J, the junction contained 9 bases not matched to a gene. The CDR3 has 16 amino acids. This chain's CDR3 is CASSLGPSGQNNEQFF. The CDR3 DNA is TGTGCCAGCAGTTTGGGTCCTAGCGGGCAGAACAATGAGCAGTTCTTC.

V is TRBV27 and J is TRBJ2-7, with 12 bases identical to TRBD2. V lost 4 bases and J lost 4; bases outside the gene matches: 5. Germline CDR1 and CDR2: MNHEY and SMNVEV (reference sequence). The CDR3 consists of 15 residues. The DNA of the CDR3 is TGTGCCAGCAGTTCCTCGACTAGCGGGAGTTACGAGCAGTACTTC. The encoded protein is CASSSSTSGSYEQYF.

The gene calls are TRBV27 and TRBJ2-3; D gene unclear. V lost 2 bases and J lost 0, with 9 bases in between. Germline loops: CDR1 MNHEY, CDR2 SMNVEV (reference sequence). The CDR3 runs to 15 residues. The CDR3 DNA sequence: TGTGCCAGCAGTTTACTAGGAGTAAGCACAGATACGCAGTATTTT. Translated: CASSLLGVSTDTQYF.

The chain carries TRBV20-1 and TRBJ2-1; the match to TRBD2 covers 7 bases. Germline CDR1 DFQATT, CDR2 SNEGSKA (reference sequence). Trimming cost V 6 bases and J 9 bases; bases outside gene matches: 11. The CDR3 has 13 residues. CDR3 sequence reads: CSAPGRAGVEQFF. The CDR3 nucleotides read TGCAGTGCGCCAGGTCGGGCGGGAGTTGAGCAGTTCTTC.

This chain uses TRBV4-2 with TRBJ1-6, with a tentative D call TRBD1 (5 bases). Germline CDR1 is LGHNA and CDR2 is YNFKEQ. There are 14 residues in the CDR3. The ends were cut back, 7 bases at V and 6 bases at J, with 13 bases in the middle. CDR3 amino acids: CASNPGLANSPLHF. In DNA form, the CDR3 reads TGTGCCAGCAATCCGGGGCTAGCTAATTCACCCCTCCACTTT.